Below are 12 T cell receptor beta chains sequenced from a single sample in a study of prognosis after radiotherapy for stage I lung cancer. From genomic DNA, two-round multiplex PCR was used to amplify TCR beta CDR3. Used in first-round PCR were primers specific to each TRBV and TRBJ gene. Each CDR3 protein gets one entry after TCRdb re-called the multiplex PCR reads with MiXCR. The sample has 11,000 to 15,000 distinct CDR3 sequences; roughly 38% are singletons. Here the sequenced sample was PBMCs, taken before or after stereotactic body radiation therapy (not recorded which). Receptors originate from a donor over 45 with non-small cell lung cancer.

This clonotype was detected many times. V and J are TRBV29-1 and TRBJ2-5; D gene unclear. There are 12 residues in the CDR3. Trimming stripped 3 bases from V and 7 bases from J, with 12 bases between. Germline CDR1 SQVTM, CDR2 ANQGSEA. For the CDR3, the DNA is TGCAGCGTTGATGGGCAGAGAGGGACCCAGTACTTC. It yields the protein CSVDGQRGTQYF.

This clonotype has ten or more counts. The chain uses TRBV6-4 and TRBJ2-7, with D possibly TRBD1 on 5 matching bases. Germline loops: CDR1 MRHNA, CDR2 SNTAGT. Trimming removed 2 bases at V and 2 bases at J, with 16 bases between. CDR3 length: 16 residues. The CDR3 DNA sequence: TGTGCCAGCAGTGACCATAGTAATTGGACACCCTACGAGCAGTACTTC. Its translation: CASSDHSNWTPYEQYF.

This clonotype is categorized as medium-sized. The rearrangement joins TRBV28 to TRBJ2-3; a possible D gene is TRBD1 (6 bases). Germline V gene data show CDR1 as MDHEN and CDR2 as SYDVKM. CDR3 length: 14 amino acids. Between the trimmed V and J ends, which lost 5 bases and 2 bases, there was a span of 11 bases. The CDR3 DNA reads as TGTGCCAGCAGTATACCAGGGGCCACAGATACGCAGTATTTT. It is translated as CASSIPGATDTQYF.

For this clonotype: A far larger clone is just one base off, so this is likely a read error. The conserved phenylalanine or tryptophan normally closing the CDR3 is absent here, so this likely arose from a read error. The V call is TRBV12-3 or TRBV12-4, the J call TRBJ1-6; perhaps TRBD1 as D (6 bases). This CDR3 is built from 14 residues. Trimming left V 6 bases short and J 9 bases short, with 15 bases between. The CDR3 region has the DNA TGTGCCAGCAGCGTTAATCAAGGGGGTTCACCCCTCCACTGT. Translating it yields CASSVNQGGSPLHC.

This clonotype was detected ten times or more. The chain couples TRBV12-3 or TRBV12-4 to TRBJ2-7; D not resolved. The CDR3 runs to 12 residues. The V end was cut by 6 bases, the J end by 3 bases, with 9 bases between. Here the CDR3 reads CASSLTLYEQYF. The CDR3 DNA reads as TGTGCCAGCAGCCTAACTCTCTACGAGCAGTACTTC.

This clonotype was detected many times. The genes are TRBV19 and TRBJ2-1, with 7 bases matching TRBD2. Germline V CDR1 and CDR2: LNHDA, SQIVND (reference sequence). After removal of 4 bases from V and 4 bases from J, the junction contained 16 bases not matched to a gene. The CDR3 has 18 amino acids. CDR3 amino acids: CASSRKSGWAGEYNEQFF. The CDR3 region has the DNA TGTGCCAGTAGTAGGAAGTCTGGTTGGGCGGGGGAGTACAATGAGCAGTTCTTC.

Many counts were recorded for this clonotype. The chain joins TRBV3-1 to TRBJ2-5; D is perhaps TRBD2 (6 bases). The CDR3 is 15 residues long. Germline CDR1 and CDR2: LGHDT and YNNKEL (reference sequence). V gave up 3 bases and J gave up 2 bases, with 13 bases separating them. CDR3 sequence (DNA): TGTGCCAGCAGCCACGGGCCGGGACTGCAAGAGACCCAGTACTTC. This codes for CASSHGPGLQETQYF.

The count of this clonotype is one. A far more abundant clone sits one base away, making this likely a read error. The V call is TRBV6-4, the J call TRBJ2-1; 7 positions agree with TRBD2. The CDR3 sequence is 15 residues long. Germline assignment: CDR1 MRHNA and CDR2 SNTAGT. The CDR3 region is CASNPRWGGFDEQLF. The CDR3 coding sequence is TGTGCCAGCAACCCTCGGTGGGGAGGGTTCGATGAGCAGCTCTTC.

Many counts were recorded for this clonotype. This chain uses TRBV2 with TRBJ2-1; D unresolved. The CDR3 consists of 12 residues. V was cut by 2 bases and J by 10 bases, with 9 bases left in between. The germline CDR1 and CDR2 sequences are SNHLY and FYNNEI. CDR3 sequence reads: CASSEREGEQFF. The CDR3 coding sequence is TGTGCCAGCAGTGAAAGAGAAGGGGAGCAGTTCTTC.

A remark on this clonotype: Compared with germline, one end of the junction differs, possibly owing to a read error. The V and J genes are TRBV6-1 and TRBJ1-6, with D unclear. The CDR3 sequence is 15 residues long. Germline loops: CDR1 MNHNS, CDR2 SASEGT. The CDR3 DNA is TGTGACAGCAGCACCCGGACGAGTCCAAATTCACCCCTCCACTTT. Translation: CDSSTRTSPNSPLHF.

About this clonotype: A far larger clone is one nucleotide away, so this likely arose from a read error. The V and J genes are TRBV6-8 and TRBJ2-3; no clear D gene. The CDR3 runs to 13 residues. The germline V gene has CDR1 MNHGY and CDR2 SAAAGT. The CDR3 DNA sequence: TGTTCCAGCAGTGACGAGGCCACAGATACGCAGTATTTT. Residues: CSSSDEATDTQYF.

The table lists this clonotype with many counts. The chain employs TRBV28 and TRBJ1-3, with D unresolved. Trimming shortened V by 3 bases and J by 8 bases, and 11 bases separated the two germline ends. The germline gives CDR1 MDHEN, CDR2 SYDVKM. The length of the CDR3 is 13 residues. The CDR3 region has the DNA TGTGCCAGCAGTTTTGAGGGTTGGGACACCATATATTTT. Residues: CASSFEGWDTIYF. Supplemented by reference TRBV28 and TRBJ1-3, the full variable domain reads DVKVTQSSRYLVKRTGEKVFLECVQDMDHENMFWYRQDPGLGLRLIYFSYDVKMKEKGDIPEGYSVSREKKERFSLILESASTNQTSMYLCASSFEGWDTIYFGEGSWLTVV.